What follows are 32 T cell receptor beta chains derived from one specimen sequenced in a study of CD8+CD57+ T cells in acquired aplastic anemia. Template material for TCR beta VDJ and CDR3 profiling consisted of genomic DNA. From the reads, TCRdb called clonotypes with MiXCR, one entry per CDR3 protein. The table has roughly 300,000 distinct CDR3 sequences, 56% seen once. Material: sorted CD4+, CD8+, or CD8+CD57+ T cells (not recorded which) from PBMCs. These receptors all come from a human donor with severe aplastic anemia or a healthy control (not recorded which).

As concerns this clonotype: At one end, the junction sequence differs from germline, possibly due to a read error. The J gene is TRBJ1-1, the V gene TRBV7-3; TRBD1 is a possible D gene (6 bases). The CDR3 has 15 residues. CDR1 and CDR2 (germline): SGHTA, FQGTGA. The CDR3 nucleotides read TGTGCCAGCAGCCCTAAAGGGGGATCGTCCACTGAAGCTTTCTTC. It encodes CASSPKGGSSTEAFF.

The rearrangement links TRBV25-1 to TRBJ1-4; a possible D gene is TRBD1 (6 bases). Per germline, CDR1 MGHDK and CDR2 SYGVNS. The length of the CDR3 is 17 residues. V was cut by 6 bases and J by 3 bases, with 20 bases left in between. CDR3 loop: CASRPPTGSWANEKLFF. Here the CDR3 DNA reads TGTGCCAGCAGGCCCCCGACAGGATCATGGGCTAATGAAAAACTGTTTTTT. Variable domain in full (rest from reference TRBV25-1 and TRBJ1-4): EADIYQTPRYLVIGTGKKITLECSQTMGHDKMYWYQQDPGMELHLIHYSYGVNSTEKGDLSSESTVSRIRTEHFPLTLESARPSHTSQYLCASRPPTGSWANEKLFFGSGTQLSVL.

The rearrangement links TRBV19 to TRBJ1-1; TRBD1 is a possible D gene (6 bases). Trimming pared 10 bases from V and 4 bases from J, leaving 22 bases between. CDR3 length: 15 amino acids. The germline CDR1 and CDR2 sequences are LNHDA and SQIVND (reference sequence). Here the CDR3 DNA reads TGTGCCACCTCAAGTATTGGGGGCTCGGGCACTGAAGCTTTCTTT. Translating gives CATSSIGGSGTEAFF.

The chain uses TRBV11-2 and TRBJ2-7, with D unclear. The ends were cut back, 1 base at V and 3 bases at J, with 10 bases in the middle. The CDR3 has 14 amino acids. In germline, CDR1 is SGHAT, CDR2 FQNNGV. CDR3 DNA: TGTGCCAGCAGCTTAGTAGGTGGATTCTACGAGCAGTACTTC. This sequence encodes CASSLVGGFYEQYF.

This clonotype was recorded at least ten times. The chain uses TRBV9 and TRBJ2-5; 7 bases align to TRBD1. The CDR3 contains 15 residues. Unmatched junction bases numbered 6, after V lost 4 bases and J lost 0 bases. The V gene's germline CDR1 is SGDLS and CDR2 YYNGEE. The CDR3, as DNA: TGTGCCAGCAGCTTATGGACAGGCCACCAAGAGACCCAGTACTTC. Protein sequence: CASSLWTGHQETQYF.

This clonotype was seen just once. The chain recombines TRBV5-4 with TRBJ2-7, with no clear D. The germline V gene encodes CDR1 SGHNT and CDR2 YYREEE (reference sequence). The CDR3 is 12 amino acids. The V end lost 4 bases, the J end lost 5 bases, and 10 bases lay between the germline ends. The CDR3 bases are TGTGCCAGCAGCCCGAACTTCGACGAGCAGTACTTC. Residues: CASSPNFDEQYF.

This sequence joins TRBV24-1 and TRBJ2-2; no firm D call. This CDR3 contains 14 residues. CDR1 and CDR2 (germline): KGHDR, SFDVKD. Trimming removed 5 bases from V and 3 bases from J, with 9 bases in between. The CDR3 DNA reads TGTGCCACCAGTGGTCACGTCGACACCGGGGAGCTGTTTTTT. This translates into CATSGHVDTGELFF.

The chain uses TRBV24-1 and TRBJ2-5; D possibly uses TRBD1 or TRBD2 (5 bases each). This CDR3 contains 15 residues. Trimming removed 3 bases from V and 2 bases from J, with 12 bases in between. Germline assignment: CDR1 KGHDR and CDR2 SFDVKD. In DNA form, the CDR3 reads TGTGCCACCAGTGATGCCGGGGCCAGGCAAGAGACCCAGTACTTC. This gives the protein CATSDAGARQETQYF.

The gene calls are TRBV7-6 and TRBJ2-1; 10 nucleotides match TRBD2. Looked up from germline, CDR1 is SGHVS and CDR2 is FNYEAQ. V gave up 2 bases and J gave up 10 bases; unmatched junction bases: 11. This CDR3 contains 16 residues. For the CDR3, the DNA is TGTGCCAGCAGCTTACCCGGGACTAGCGTCCCCCCGGAGCAGTTCTTC. Translated, it gives CASSLPGTSVPPEQFF.

This clonotype was seen ten or more times. V and J are TRBV20-1 and TRBJ2-1; TRBD2 matches 7 bases. The CDR3 covers 18 residues. Germline V gene data show CDR1 as DFQATT and CDR2 as SNEGSKA (reference sequence). V lost 3 bases and J lost 4; bases outside the gene matches: 18. The CDR3 spells CSASSNLPTGGKYNEQFF. The DNA for the CDR3 is TGCAGTGCTAGTTCGAACCTTCCCACCGGGGGGAAATACAATGAGCAGTTCTTC.

This clonotype was seen more than once but under ten times. DNA of the CDR3: TGTGCAAGTCGCCCCCCCCTCCGACGGGTTTTCTCTAGTAGCAATCAGCCCCAGCATTTT. Its translation: CASRPPLRRVFSSSNQPQHF. The chain joins TRBV12-2 to TRBJ1-5; TRBD1 reflects the table's D call only, with no check against the DNA. TRBV12-2 is flagged as a pseudogene. CDR3 size: 20 residues.

This rearrangement joins TRBV6-5 to TRBJ2-7; 9 nucleotides agree with TRBD2. Per germline, CDR1 MNHEY and CDR2 SVGAGI. The CDR3 sequence is 15 residues long. V dropped 4 bases and J dropped 3; count of bases not matched to a gene: 7. The CDR3 sequence: CASSFEREAVYEQYF. CDR3 coding DNA: TGTGCCAGCAGTTTCGAGCGGGAGGCAGTCTACGAGCAGTACTTC.

This chain links TRBV6-6 with TRBJ1-3; 10 nucleotides line up with TRBD1. There are 17 residues in the CDR3. Germline V CDR1 and CDR2: MNHNY, SVGAGI (reference sequence). V gave up 7 bases and J gave up 0 bases; unmatched junction bases: 9. Written as DNA, the CDR3 is TGTGCCAGCACCACTGGACAGGGGGGAGCCTCTGGAAACACCATATATTTT. This sequence encodes CASTTGQGGASGNTIYF.

CDR3: CSARRPGPANNEQFF. The DNA for the CDR3 is TGCAGTGCTAGGAGACCGGGACCGGCAAACAATGAGCAGTTCTTC. The chain combines TRBV20-1 with TRBJ2-1; D might be TRBD1 or TRBD2, each matching 5 bases. This CDR3 has 15 amino acids. Germline V lookup: CDR1 DFQATT, CDR2 SNEGSKA (reference sequence). Trimming removed 3 bases at V and 5 bases at J, with 17 bases between.

V and J are TRBV7-3 and TRBJ2-4, with D maybe TRBD2 (7 bases). The germline gives CDR1 SGHTA, CDR2 FQGTGA. The V gene lost 4 bases and the J gene lost 1 base, with 11 bases spanning the gap. The CDR3 consists of 15 residues. CDR3 amino acids: CASSWGGDAKNIQYF. The CDR3 nucleotides are TGTGCCAGCAGCTGGGGGGGCGACGCCAAAAACATTCAGTACTTC.

With regard to this clonotype: A read error may produce the germline difference seen at one junction end. The rearrangement links TRBV7-9 to TRBJ2-7; TRBD2 matches at 8 bases. Germline V gene lookup returns CDR1 SEHNR and CDR2 FQNEAQ (reference sequence). The CDR3 runs 15 residues. The CDR3 protein is CASSSGGTFGSEQHF. CDR3 DNA: TGTGCTAGCAGCTCGGGGGGGACCTTTGGAAGCGAGCAGCACTTC. Drawing the rest from reference TRBV7-9 and TRBJ2-7, the complete variable domain is DTGVSQNPRHKITKRGQNVTFRCDPISEHNRLYWYRQTLGQGPEFLTYFQNEAQLEKSRLLSDRFSAERPKGSFSTLEIQRTEQGDSAMYLCASSSGGTFGSEQHFGPGTRLTVT.

The chain is built from TRBV12-3 or TRBV12-4 and TRBJ2-7; D is perhaps TRBD2 (6 bases). The CDR3 has 15 residues. V was pared by 3 bases and J by 2 bases, with 14 bases between. CDR3 loop: CASSLGPGEAYEQYF. DNA of the CDR3: TGTGCCAGCAGTTTGGGTCCGGGGGAAGCCTACGAGCAGTACTTC.

This clonotype was observed a few times. The chain has TRBV18 and TRBJ2-7; 12 positions agree with TRBD1. V trimming: 0 bases; J trimming: 0 bases; junction bases outside the gene matches: 6. This CDR3 contains 18 residues. Germline V gene data show CDR1 as KGHSH and CDR2 as LQKENI. CDR3 DNA: TGTGCCAGCTCACCACCGGGACAGGGGGCAATGGGCTCCTACGAGCAGTACTTC. It codes for CASSPPGQGAMGSYEQYF.

The V call is TRBV7-2, the J call TRBJ1-1; D remains ambiguous. CDR1 is SGHTA, CDR2 FQGNSA, per germline. This CDR3 has 14 residues. Trimming stripped 5 bases from V and 0 bases from J, with 10 bases between. This CDR3 reads CASSEENMNTEAFF. Here the CDR3 DNA reads TGTGCCAGCAGCGAAGAGAACATGAACACTGAAGCTTTCTTT.

This clonotype was detected a few times. This sequence joins TRBV5-1 and TRBJ2-5; D perhaps matches TRBD2 (6 bases). V was cut by 5 bases and J by 2 bases, with 16 bases left in between. CDR1 is SGHRS and CDR2 is YFSETQ in the germline V gene. This CDR3 is built from 15 residues. The CDR3 DNA reads TGCGCCAGCAGGGGGGGAATCGACAGTCAAGAGACCCAGTACTTC. It codes for CASRGGIDSQETQYF.

Many counts were recorded for this clonotype. The chain employs TRBV6-1 and TRBJ2-5; 12 bases match TRBD2. The V gene end was trimmed by 6 bases and the J gene end by 3 bases; junction bases not matched to a gene: 11. The germline V gene encodes CDR1 MNHNS and CDR2 SASEGT. The CDR3 consists of 17 residues. The DNA of the CDR3 is TGTGCCAGCAGAGGACTAGCGGGGAAGGTAGTAGAAGAGACCCAGTACTTC. Protein: CASRGLAGKVVEETQYF.

This clonotype has just a few counts. The J gene is TRBJ2-5, the V gene TRBV5-5; D remains unclear. With 5 bases removed from V and 2 bases from J, the gap between germline ends came to 16 bases. Germline loops: CDR1 SGHKS, CDR2 YYEKEE (reference sequence). The CDR3 is made up of 15 amino acids. DNA for the CDR3: TGTGCCAGCAGTCTTCGACAAGTGTCTCAAGAGACCCAGTACTTC. It codes for CASSLRQVSQETQYF. Using reference TRBV5-5 and TRBJ2-5 for the parts outside the CDR3, the full variable domain is DAGVTQSPTHLIKTRGQQVTLRCSPISGHKSVSWYQQVLGQGPQFIFQYYEKEERGRGNFPDRFSARQFPNYSSELNVNALLLGDSALYLCASSLRQVSQETQYFGPGTRLLVL.

At least ten counts were recorded for this clonotype. The genes are TRBV9 and TRBJ2-7; perhaps TRBD1 as D (5 bases). CDR3 size: 14 residues. CDR1 is SGDLS, CDR2 YYNGEE, per germline. Trimming pared 0 bases from V and 0 bases from J, leaving 7 bases between. As DNA, the CDR3 is TGTGCCAGCAGCGTAGGCAGGGACTCCTACGAGCAGTACTTC. The encoded protein is CASSVGRDSYEQYF.

Many counts were recorded for this clonotype. The chain employs TRBV20-1 and TRBJ2-1; 9 positions match TRBD2. With 7 bases clipped from V and 6 bases from J, the junction kept 7 bases outside the gene matches. This CDR3 region has 13 residues. CDR1 and CDR2 from the germline V gene are DFQATT and SNEGSKA (reference sequence). CDR3 amino acids: CSVASGGINEQFF. Written as DNA, the CDR3 is TGCAGTGTGGCGAGCGGGGGGATCAATGAGCAGTTCTTC.

This clonotype was recorded at least ten times. The chain employs TRBV5-6 and TRBJ2-2; 8 bases line up with TRBD1. Trimming removed 4 bases from V and 1 base from J; junction bases left unmatched: 9. CDR1 is SGHDT and CDR2 is YYEEEE in the germline V gene. The CDR3 totals 17 residues. As DNA, the CDR3 is TGTGCCAGCAGCCCCAGTACCGGGACAGGGAACACCGGGGAGCTGTTTTTT. Translated, it gives CASSPSTGTGNTGELFF.

This rearrangement joins TRBV29-1 to TRBJ1-2; 9 bases match TRBD1. V trimming: 4 bases; J trimming: 8 bases; junction bases outside the gene matches: 14. The CDR3 spans 15 residues. Germline V CDR1 and CDR2: SQVTM, ANQGSEA. The CDR3 reads CSVAPHLRTGEGYTF. In DNA, the CDR3 is TGCAGCGTTGCCCCTCACTTAAGGACAGGGGAGGGCTACACCTTC.

About this clonotype: A much bigger clone sits one base away, suggesting this may be a read error. The CDR3 carries no conserved terminal phenylalanine or tryptophan, so it likely arises from a read error. V usage is TRBV7-9 and J usage is TRBJ2-2; D remains ambiguous. This CDR3 has 11 amino acids. CDR1 is SEHNR, CDR2 FQNEAQ, per germline (reference sequence). Trimming stripped 6 bases from V and 7 bases from J, with 6 bases between. The CDR3 nucleotides are TGTGCCAGCAGTGATTTCGGGGAGCTGTTTTCT. Translating gives CASSDFGELFS.

The sample holds a few counts of this clonotype. J is TRBJ2-7 and V is TRBV20-1, with 14 bases fitting TRBD2. In germline, CDR1 is DFQATT, CDR2 SNEGSKA (reference sequence). CDR3 length equals 16 residues. V gave up 6 bases and J gave up 4 bases; unmatched junction bases: 11. CDR3 protein: CSAVGTSGRKGYEQYF. The CDR3 DNA is TGCAGTGCGGTAGGGACTAGCGGGAGAAAAGGATACGAGCAGTACTTC.

The V call is TRBV6-1, the J call TRBJ2-1, with D possibly being TRBD2 (5 bases). This CDR3 spans 12 amino acids. V was trimmed by 8 bases and J by 9 bases, leaving 14 bases between them. Germline V gene sequence: CDR1 MNHNS, CDR2 SASEGT. DNA for the CDR3: TGTGCCAGCCTAGCTACGGGGAGTGAGCAGTTCTTC. Translating it yields CASLATGSEQFF.

This chain links TRBV7-9 with TRBJ2-7; the D gene could be TRBD1 or TRBD2 (6 bases each). The V end was cut by 5 bases, the J end by 2 bases, with 19 bases between. CDR1 is SEHNR, CDR2 FQNEAQ, per germline (reference sequence). This CDR3 has 16 amino acids. CDR3 residues: CASSRNLGGETYEQYF. The CDR3 DNA sequence: TGTGCCAGCAGCCGAAATCTGGGGGGCGAAACCTACGAGCAGTACTTC.

The chain joins TRBV20-1 to TRBJ2-1; 8 bases agree with TRBD2. The J segment lost 7 bases and the V segment lost 4 bases, leaving 9 bases of the junction unmatched. The CDR3 is 14 amino acids. CDR1 and CDR2 from the germline V gene are DFQATT and SNEGSKA (reference sequence). DNA for the CDR3: TGCAGTGCTATATCGGGGGGGGCCGAAAATGAGCAGTTCTTC. This encodes CSAISGGAENEQFF.

Concerning this clonotype itself: Relative to the germline gene, one junction end is altered; a read error may explain this. The chain recombines TRBV29-1 with TRBJ2-5; 7 nucleotides match TRBD1. The CDR3 sequence is 12 residues long. The V gene's germline CDR1 is SQVTM and CDR2 ANQGSEA. The CDR3 region is CSVGDSQETQHF. The CDR3, as DNA: TGCAGCGTTGGGGACAGCCAAGAGACCCAGCACTTC. Supplemented by reference TRBV29-1 and TRBJ2-5, the full variable domain reads SAVISQKPSRDICQRGTSLTIQCQVDSQVTMMFWYRQQPGQSLTLIATANQGSEATYESGFVIDKFPISRPNLTFSTLTVSNMSPEDSSIYLCSVGDSQETQHFGPGTRLLVL.